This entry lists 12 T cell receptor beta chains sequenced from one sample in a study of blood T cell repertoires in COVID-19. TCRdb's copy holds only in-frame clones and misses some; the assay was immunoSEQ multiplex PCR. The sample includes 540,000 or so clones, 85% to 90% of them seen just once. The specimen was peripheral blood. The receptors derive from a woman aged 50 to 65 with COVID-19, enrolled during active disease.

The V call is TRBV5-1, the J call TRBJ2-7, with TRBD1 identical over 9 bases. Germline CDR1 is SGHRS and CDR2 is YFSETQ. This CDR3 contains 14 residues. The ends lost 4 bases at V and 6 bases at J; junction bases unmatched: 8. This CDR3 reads CASSLDRGKSEQYF. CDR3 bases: TGCGCCAGCAGCCTCGACAGGGGGAAGAGCGAGCAGTACTTC.

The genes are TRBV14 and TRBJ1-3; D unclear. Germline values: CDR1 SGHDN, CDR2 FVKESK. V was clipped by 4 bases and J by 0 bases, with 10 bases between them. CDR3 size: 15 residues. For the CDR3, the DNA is TGTGCCAGCAGCCCTGGGAGTTTCTCTGGAAACACCATATATTTT. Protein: CASSPGSFSGNTIYF.

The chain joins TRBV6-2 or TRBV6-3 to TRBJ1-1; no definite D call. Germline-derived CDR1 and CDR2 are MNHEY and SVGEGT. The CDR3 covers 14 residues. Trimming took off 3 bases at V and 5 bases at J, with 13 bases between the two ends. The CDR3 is CASSYGGFRTEAFF. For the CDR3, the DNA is TGTGCCAGCAGTTATGGCGGCTTCCGGACTGAAGCTTTCTTT.

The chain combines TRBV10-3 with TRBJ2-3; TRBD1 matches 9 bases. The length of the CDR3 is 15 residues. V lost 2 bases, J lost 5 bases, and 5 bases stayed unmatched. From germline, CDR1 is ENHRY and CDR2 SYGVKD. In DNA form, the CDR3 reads TGTGCCATCAGTGAGAGTAGACAGGGGGTAGATACGCAGTATTTT. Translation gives CAISESRQGVDTQYF.

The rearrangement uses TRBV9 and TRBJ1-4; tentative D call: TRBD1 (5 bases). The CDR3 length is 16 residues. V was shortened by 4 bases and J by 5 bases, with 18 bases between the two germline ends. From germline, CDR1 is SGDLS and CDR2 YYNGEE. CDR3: CASSYSTGGPNEKLFF. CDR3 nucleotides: TGTGCCAGCAGCTATTCTACGGGGGGTCCGAATGAAAAACTGTTTTTT. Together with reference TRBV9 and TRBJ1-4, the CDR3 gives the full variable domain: DSGVTQTPKHLITATGQRVTLRCSPRSGDLSVYWYQQSLDQGLQFLIQYYNGEERAKGNILERFSAQQFPDLHSELNLSSLELGDSALYFCASSYSTGGPNEKLFFGSGTQLSVL.

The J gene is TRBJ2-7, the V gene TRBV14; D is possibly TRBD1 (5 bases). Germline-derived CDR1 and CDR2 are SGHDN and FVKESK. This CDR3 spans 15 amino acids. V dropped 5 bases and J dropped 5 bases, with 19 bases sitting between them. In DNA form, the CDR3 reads TGTGCCAGCAGCTCTTCCAAGGACAAAGGAGACGAGCAGTACTTC. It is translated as CASSSSKDKGDEQYF.

CDR3 protein: CASSELAGGLGADTQYF. CDR3 DNA sequence: TGTGCCAGCAGCGAACTAGCGGGGGGGCTTGGGGCAGATACGCAGTATTTT. The chain combines TRBV5-8 with TRBJ2-3, with TRBD2 matching over 13 bases. Germline-derived CDR1 and CDR2 are SGHTS and YDEGEE. The CDR3 is 17 amino acids. The V segment lost 4 bases and the J segment 4 bases; nucleotides outside the gene matches: 9.

CDR3: CASSFRVLTGELFF. The CDR3, as DNA: TGTGCCAGCAGTTTTCGGGTCCTCACCGGGGAGCTGTTTTTT. J is TRBJ2-2 and V is TRBV27; no reliable D call. The CDR3 length is 14 residues. Germline CDR1 is MNHEY and CDR2 is SMNVEV (reference sequence). V was shortened by 3 bases and J by 4 bases, with 9 bases between the two germline ends.

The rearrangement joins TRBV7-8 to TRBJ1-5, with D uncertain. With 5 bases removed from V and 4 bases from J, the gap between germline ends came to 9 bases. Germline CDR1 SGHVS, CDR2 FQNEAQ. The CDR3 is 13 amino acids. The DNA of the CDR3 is TGTGCCAGCAGCCCCCCGGGGAATCAGCCCCAGCATTTT. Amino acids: CASSPPGNQPQHF.

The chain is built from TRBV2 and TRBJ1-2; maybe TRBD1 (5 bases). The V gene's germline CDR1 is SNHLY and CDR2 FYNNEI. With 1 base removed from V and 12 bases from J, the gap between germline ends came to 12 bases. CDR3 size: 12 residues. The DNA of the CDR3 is TGTGCCAGCAGTGAAGGGGGCCGGGCGGACACCTTC. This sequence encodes CASSEGGRADTF.

The CDR3 DNA reads TGTGCCAGCACCCAGACAGGTGGTATGGCCAAAAACATTCAGTACTTC. Translating it yields CASTQTGGMAKNIQYF. This chain links TRBV6-6 with TRBJ2-4, with D perhaps TRBD1 (6 bases). The germline CDR1 and CDR2 sequences are MNHNY and SVGAGI (reference sequence). This CDR3 has 16 amino acids. The V end was cut by 7 bases, the J end by 1 base, with 17 bases between.

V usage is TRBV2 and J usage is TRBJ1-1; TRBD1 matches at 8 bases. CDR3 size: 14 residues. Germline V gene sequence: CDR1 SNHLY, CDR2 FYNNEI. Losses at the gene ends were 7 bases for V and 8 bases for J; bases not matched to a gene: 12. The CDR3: CASKVQGASPEAFF. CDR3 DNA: TGTGCCAGCAAGGTTCAGGGGGCTAGCCCAGAAGCTTTCTTT.